This T cell receptor (beta chain) was identified in a study of radiotherapy plus CTLA-4 blockade in lung cancer. The CDR3 has 13 residues. Trimming took 1 base from V and 4 from J, leaving 9 bases between them. Germline CDR1 reads SGDLS; CDR2 reads YYNGEE. In this sample, this clone turned up once. Libraries were prepared by immunoSEQ multiplex PCR; TCRdb keeps only in-frame clonotypes and omits some of them. The sample contains fewer than 100,000 clones, about 84% of which appear only once. The specimen comprised peripheral blood, sampled from a patient treated with radiotherapy plus ipilimumab. This receptor was identified in a human donor with non-small cell lung cancer who had stable disease on radiotherapy plus ipilimumab. This chain uses TRBV9 with TRBJ2-7; no clear D. CDR3: CASSVISGYEQYF. DNA of the CDR3: TGTGCCAGCAGCGTAATATCCGGATACGAGCAGTACTTC. Full variable domain (rest looked up from reference TRBV9 and TRBJ2-7): DSGVTQTPKHLITATGQRVTLRCSPRSGDLSVYWYQQSLDQGLQFLIQYYNGEERAKGNILERFSAQQFPDLHSELNLSSLELGDSALYFCASSVISGYEQYFGPGTRLTVT.